This passage covers 5 T cell receptor beta chains from one sample sequenced in a study of spatial heterogeneity in lung cancer (dated by TCRdb to about 2019). The sample's time point label is to be understood as: sample taken at primary tumor resection. TCR sequencing used whole RNA extracted from tumor and nontumor lung tissue, or from cryopreserved PBMC samples, without cell sorting. Receptors were amplified or captured by 5' RACE. The instrument was a NextSeq 500. The raw public reads went through TCRdb reprocessing: fastp at Q25, MiXCR clone calling, in-frame beta chains kept. Rows with one shared CDR3 protein collapse into an entry with the most common genes and DNA. This sample is represented by more than 75,000 distinct CDR3 sequences; roughly 12% of them were singletons. Jointly, the top ten make up 4.6% of the sample. The sample here was PBMCs, taken at surgery. The receptors here all came from a male donor with early-stage non-small cell lung cancer.

The table lists this clonotype with a few counts. The genes are TRBV30 and TRBJ2-2; D gene ambiguous. V shed 0 bases and J shed 6 bases, with 5 bases lying between them. The CDR3 totals 12 residues. Germline CDR1 reads GTSNPN; CDR2 reads SVGIG (reference sequence). The CDR3: CAWSVRPGELFF. The CDR3 bases are TGTGCCTGGAGTGTAAGGCCCGGGGAGCTGTTTTTT.

V and J are TRBV29-1 and TRBJ1-1; D is possibly TRBD1 (6 bases). Between the trimmed V and J ends, which lost 3 bases and 9 bases, there was a span of 17 bases. The CDR3 loop spans 13 amino acids. In germline, CDR1 is SQVTM, CDR2 ANQGSEA. The CDR3 loop is CSVDLGGDWKAFF. The CDR3 nucleotides are TGCAGCGTTGATCTCGGGGGCGACTGGAAAGCTTTCTTT.

The sample holds a few counts of this clonotype. The V and J genes are TRBV9 and TRBJ1-2; no definite D call. V was pared by 6 bases and J by 3 bases, with 15 bases between. Looked up from germline, CDR1 is SGDLS and CDR2 is YYNGEE. This CDR3 contains 14 residues. CDR3 nucleotide sequence: TGTGCCAGCAACCCTATTGGCGGGGACTATGGCTACACCTTC. Its protein is CASNPIGGDYGYTF. Full variable domain (rest looked up from reference TRBV9 and TRBJ1-2): DSGVTQTPKHLITATGQRVTLRCSPRSGDLSVYWYQQSLDQGLQFLIQYYNGEERAKGNILERFSAQQFPDLHSELNLSSLELGDSALYFCASNPIGGDYGYTFGSGTRLTVV.

This clonotype came up a few times. This chain joins TRBV5-1 and TRBJ2-7, with D possibly matching TRBD1 (5 bases). The CDR3 length is 13 residues. Trimming removed 5 bases at V and 0 bases at J, with 9 bases between. Germline CDR1 reads SGHRS; CDR2 reads YFSETQ. The CDR3 region is CASRTDSSYEQYF. The DNA for the CDR3 is TGCGCCAGCAGAACCGACAGCTCCTACGAGCAGTACTTC.

The chain uses TRBV7-2 and TRBJ2-1, with no clear D. V was cut by 0 bases and J by 3 bases, with 9 bases left in between. This CDR3 has 15 residues. The germline V gene encodes CDR1 SGHTA and CDR2 FQGNSA. This chain's CDR3 is CASSLALIIYNEQFF. CDR3 nucleotide sequence: TGTGCCAGCAGCTTAGCGCTGATCATCTACAATGAGCAGTTCTTC.